This is a list of T cell receptor beta chains from one sample in a study of shared clonotypes between healthy human individuals. The method was immunoSEQ multiplex PCR; TCRdb's version includes in-frame clones alone and lacks a portion of them. The table has about 1.4 million clones, roughly 95% seen once. The sample was naive CD4+ T cells sorted from blood. The receptor set was obtained from a young man in good health. Both conserved end residues are part of each CDR3. A D gene is named only where the DNA matches it firmly. Clone size is not always given. Where it is, it says once, few, many or a class for expanded clones.

TRBJ1-2,once,TRBV10-3,TRBD1,CAIRAGGEYGYTF,TGTGCCATCAGGGCAGGGGGCGAGTATGGCTACACCTTC
TRBJ1-4,NA,TRBV18,NA,CASSPRGSENEKLFF,TGTGCCAGCTCACCACGGGGGAGTGAGAATGAAAAACTGTTTTTT
TRBJ2-1,NA,TRBV6-5,NA,CASTHRAREFF,TGTGCCAGCACCCACCGGGCCCGAGAGTTCTTC
TRBJ2-5,NA,TRBV25-1,NA,CASSGEILGPIETQYF,TGTGCCAGCAGTGGAGAGATCTTGGGGCCCATCGAGACCCAGTACTTC
TRBJ2-1,NA,TRBV6-5,TRBD1,CASTMGGQGSYEQFF,TGTGCCAGCACTATGGGGGGACAGGGATCATATGAGCAGTTCTTC
TRBJ1-1,NA,TRBV18,NA,CASSPPSVLNTEAFF,TGTGCCAGCTCACCACCATCTGTCCTCAACACTGAAGCTTTCTTT
TRBJ2-3,NA,TRBV7-2,NA,CASSLTGAADTQYF,TGTGCCAGCAGCTTAACGGGAGCAGCAGATACGCAGTATTTT
TRBJ2-2,NA,TRBV2,NA,CASNLFYGTGELFF,TGTGCCAGCAATCTTTTCTATGGAACCGGGGAGCTGTTTTTT
TRBJ1-2,NA,TRBV5-4,TRBD1,CASSVGTGVDGYTF,TGTGCCAGCAGCGTAGGGACAGGGGTGGATGGCTACACCTTC
TRBJ1-1,NA,TRBV11-2,NA,CASSLWSENTEAFF,TGTGCCAGCAGCTTATGGTCAGAGAACACTGAAGCTTTCTTT
TRBJ1-5,once,TRBV6-1,NA,CASRDTGALNQPQHF,TGTGCCAGCAGGGATACTGGGGCGCTCAATCAGCCCCAGCATTTT
TRBJ1-5,NA,TRBV10-1,NA,CASSRQAPRDF,TGCGCCAGCAGTCGACAGGCCCCCAGGGATTTT
TRBJ2-6,once,TRBV2,TRBD1,CASDREQAANVLTF,TGTGCCAGCGACAGGGAGCAGGCGGCCAACGTCCTGACTTTC
TRBJ1-4,NA,TRBV9,TRBD1,CASSADRGRFNEKLFF,TGTGCCAGCAGCGCCGACAGGGGGCGTTTTAATGAAAAACTGTTTTTT
TRBJ1-2,NA,TRBV19,TRBD1,CASNNGARGRPGYTF,TGTGCCAGTAATAATGGGGCCAGGGGGCGCCCTGGCTACACCTTC
TRBJ2-5,NA,TRBV5-1,NA,CASSLGVLQETQYF,TGCGCCAGCAGCTTAGGCGTTCTCCAAGAGACCCAGTACTTC